This TCR beta chain was captured in a study of brain T cells in children with intractable seizures. Profiled with immunoSEQ multiplex PCR; TCRdb holds only in-frame clones, not every one. The sample shows under 150,000 clones, roughly 94% of them seen only once. This clone is a singleton in its sample. Before surgery, patients took at least one anti-epileptic drug. Specimen: peripheral blood, collected at surgery. The receptor was derived from a boy less than two years old with hemimegalencephaly and intractable seizures.

DNA of the CDR3: TGTGCCAGCAGCTCTCCTATACTACAAGAGACCCAGTACTTC. Translating gives CASSSPILQETQYF. The genes are TRBV7-9 and TRBJ2-5; no clear D. The V end lost 4 bases, the J end lost 2 bases, and 11 bases lay between the germline ends. CDR3 length equals 14 residues. Per the germline V gene, CDR1 is SEHNR and CDR2 is FQNEAQ (reference sequence).